The 10 T cell receptor beta chains presented below share a single source sample, sequenced in a study of cytomegalovirus exposure and HLA in healthy donors. PCR employed 60 Vbeta and 13 Jbeta primers. TCRdb keeps only in-frame clones here, not all; method: immunoSEQ multiplex PCR. Of around 100,000 clones listed, roughly four fifths are singletons. The material sequenced was PBMCs. These receptors all stem from a female donor in good health and CMV-seropositive.

This rearrangement joins TRBV14 to TRBJ2-3, with 8 bases identical to TRBD1. Germline V gene data show CDR1 as SGHDN and CDR2 as FVKESK. There are 18 residues in the CDR3. Trimming took 2 bases from V and 2 from J; bases not matched to a gene: 12. The CDR3 region is CASSQTGQGKKLTDTQYF. In DNA, the CDR3 is TGTGCCAGCAGCCAAACCGGACAGGGCAAAAAACTCACAGATACGCAGTATTTT. Variable domain in full (rest from reference TRBV14 and TRBJ2-3): EAGVTQFPSHSVIEKGQTVTLRCDPISGHDNLYWYRRVMGKEIKFLLHFVKESKQDESGMPNNRFLAERTGGTYSTLKVQPAELEDSGVYFCASSQTGQGKKLTDTQYFGPGTRLTVL.

V and J are TRBV10-3 and TRBJ1-1, with 7 nucleotides matching TRBD1. The CDR3 is 12 amino acids. Germline loops: CDR1 ENHRY, CDR2 SYGVKD. The V segment lost 4 bases and the J segment 6 bases; nucleotides outside the gene matches: 2. This CDR3 is CAISGDSPEAFF. The CDR3 bases are TGTGCCATCAGTGGGGACAGTCCTGAAGCTTTCTTT.

The chain combines TRBV2 with TRBJ2-1; 9 nucleotides agree with TRBD1. With V trimmed by 8 bases and J by 0 bases, 8 bases remained unmatched. The V gene's germline CDR1 is SNHLY and CDR2 FYNNEI. The CDR3 loop spans 16 amino acids. DNA of the CDR3: TGTGCCAGCTGGGAAAAGGGACAGGGCTCCTACAATGAGCAGTTCTTC. Amino acid sequence: CASWEKGQGSYNEQFF. Full variable domain (remainder filled in from reference TRBV2 and TRBJ2-1): EPEVTQTPSHQVTQMGQEVILRCVPISNHLYFYWYRQILGQKVEFLVSFYNNEISEKSEIFDDQFSVERPDGSNFTLKIRSTKLEDSAMYFCASWEKGQGSYNEQFFGPGTRLTVL.

The chain links TRBV6-1 to TRBJ2-7, with a weak D call TRBD1 (5 bases). In germline, CDR1 is MNHNS, CDR2 SASEGT. CDR3 size: 13 residues. Trimming took 3 bases from V and 2 from J, leaving 8 bases between them. The CDR3 DNA sequence: TGTGCCAGCAGTGATAGGGGAACCTACGAGCAGTACTTC. It yields the protein CASSDRGTYEQYF.

Turning to this clone: One end of the junction fails to match germline, which may point to a read error. V and J are TRBV28 and TRBJ1-5, with no clear D. The CDR3 contains 16 residues. Germline V gene sequence: CDR1 MDHEN, CDR2 SYDVKM. As DNA, the CDR3 is TGTGCCCGCAGTTTATGGGCTGGTGATGGCAATCAGCCCCAGCATTTT. It yields the protein CARSLWAGDGNQPQHF.

The chain recombines TRBV19 with TRBJ2-1, with D uncertain. This CDR3 is 16 amino acids long. Trimming stripped 2 bases from V and 4 bases from J, with 15 bases between. The germline V gene encodes CDR1 LNHDA and CDR2 SQIVND (reference sequence). CDR3: CASSIPPTTWYNEQFF. CDR3 coding DNA: TGTGCCAGTAGTATACCCCCCACAACGTGGTACAATGAGCAGTTCTTC.

This clone has just one count. The same CDR3 can be traced to other DNA sequences in this sample. The genes are TRBV6-6 and TRBJ1-1, with D perhaps matching TRBD1 (6 bases). Looked up from germline, CDR1 is MNHNY and CDR2 is SVGAGI (reference sequence). The V end was cut by 0 bases, the J end by 2 bases, with 7 bases between. CDR3 length: 14 amino acids. The CDR3 is CASSYSGGNTEAFF. The DNA of the CDR3 is TGTGCCAGCAGTTACTCAGGGGGTAACACTGAAGCTTTCTTT.

V and J are TRBV9 and TRBJ1-2, with 9 nucleotides matching TRBD1. Germline CDR1 and CDR2: SGDLS and YYNGEE. V trimming: 4 bases; J trimming: 4 bases; junction bases outside the gene matches: 8. This CDR3 has 15 amino acids. This CDR3 is CASSSRQGEVYGYTF. In DNA, the CDR3 is TGTGCCAGCAGCTCAAGACAGGGGGAGGTCTATGGCTACACCTTC.

J is TRBJ1-1 and V is TRBV7-2; no clear D gene. The CDR3 consists of 12 residues. The germline V gene has CDR1 SGHTA and CDR2 FQGNSA. V was clipped by 5 bases and J by 10 bases, with 14 bases between them. CDR3 in DNA: TGTGCCAGCAGCACCCTAGGGAGTACAGCTTTCTTT. Its protein is CASSTLGSTAFF.

J is TRBJ1-4 and V is TRBV6-1; maybe TRBD1 (5 bases). CDR3 length: 16 residues. Looked up from germline, CDR1 is MNHNS and CDR2 is SASEGT. Trimming left V 1 base short and J 2 bases short, with 11 bases between. The CDR3 here is CASSEGRTSTNEKLFF. DNA for the CDR3: TGTGCCAGCAGTGAAGGAAGGACATCGACTAATGAAAAACTGTTTTTT.